This is a list of T cell receptor beta chains from one sample in a study of T cell responses to AZD1222 COVID-19 vaccine. Profiled with immunoSEQ multiplex PCR; TCRdb holds only in-frame clones, not every one. The table lists approximately 85,000 clones, approximately 87% of them singletons. Sequenced here: peripheral blood, sampled on day 0 of AZD1222 vaccination. The receptor source for this set is an adult in good health. Each CDR3 is given with its conserved first and last residue. Each record gives: D gene, clone size, J gene, V gene, CDR3 DNA, CDR3 protein. A D gene is named only where the DNA matches it firmly. Not all rows give a size; the values are once, few, many and, for expanded clones, a class.

D gene: TRBD1; clone size: NA; J gene: TRBJ2-1; V gene: TRBV5-1; CDR3 DNA: TGCGCCAGCAGCCCGGGTGTAGGGGGCCCCTACAATGAGCAGTTCTTC; CDR3 protein: CASSPGVGGPYNEQFF
D gene: TRBD2; clone size: NA; J gene: TRBJ2-4; V gene: TRBV27; CDR3 DNA: TGTGCCAGCAGTTTACTAGCGGGGGCCCGGTCAAACATTCAGTACTTC; CDR3 protein: CASSLLAGARSNIQYF
D gene: TRBD1; clone size: NA; J gene: TRBJ2-3; V gene: TRBV5-1; CDR3 DNA: TGCGCCAGCGCTAATAGGGGACAGGGAAGTGGAGATACGCAGTATTTT; CDR3 protein: CASANRGQGSGDTQYF
D gene: NA; clone size: NA; J gene: TRBJ1-5; V gene: TRBV28; CDR3 DNA: TGTGCCAGCAGTTTAGGGGGGGGGCCCGTTCAGCCCCAGCATTTT; CDR3 protein: CASSLGGGPVQPQHF
D gene: TRBD1; clone size: NA; J gene: TRBJ1-2; V gene: TRBV30; CDR3 DNA: TGTGCCTGGAGTCAATCGGACAGGCCTAGGAACACCTTC; CDR3 protein: CAWSQSDRPRNTF
D gene: TRBD1; clone size: NA; J gene: TRBJ2-2; V gene: TRBV2; CDR3 DNA: TGTGCCAGCACGACAGGGGGCGTTCAAGGCGGGGAGCTGTTTTTT; CDR3 protein: CASTTGGVQGGELFF
D gene: NA; clone size: NA; J gene: TRBJ1-5; V gene: TRBV30; CDR3 DNA: TGTGCCTGGAGTGTAATGTTAGCGAATCAGCCCCAGCATTTT; CDR3 protein: CAWSVMLANQPQHF
D gene: NA; clone size: NA; J gene: TRBJ2-4; V gene: TRBV12-3/TRBV12-4; CDR3 DNA: TGTGCCAGCAGTTCCGGGAACATTCAGTACTTC; CDR3 protein: CASSSGNIQYF
D gene: NA; clone size: NA; J gene: TRBJ2-5; V gene: TRBV7-8; CDR3 DNA: TGTGCCAGCAGCTTAGCGCTGGGGGCTCGGGAGACCCAGTACTTC; CDR3 protein: CASSLALGARETQYF
D gene: NA; clone size: NA; J gene: TRBJ2-3; V gene: TRBV6-4; CDR3 DNA: TGTGCCAGCAGTGACGGGCACCACACAGATACGCAGTATTTT; CDR3 protein: CASSDGHHTDTQYF
D gene: TRBD2; clone size: NA; J gene: TRBJ2-5; V gene: TRBV5-1; CDR3 DNA: TGCGCCAGCAGCTTGGCGGGAGGGCAAGAGACCCAGTACTTC; CDR3 protein: CASSLAGGQETQYF
D gene: TRBD2; clone size: once; J gene: TRBJ2-2; V gene: TRBV24-1; CDR3 DNA: TGTGCCACCAGTGATTGGCTAGCGGGGGCCGGGGAGCTGTTTTTT; CDR3 protein: CATSDWLAGAGELFF
D gene: NA; clone size: NA; J gene: TRBJ2-3; V gene: TRBV20-1; CDR3 DNA: TGCAGTGCTAGTCTCGGGGGCGCTAGCACAGATACGCAGTATTTT; CDR3 protein: CSASLGGASTDTQYF
D gene: TRBD1; clone size: once; J gene: TRBJ2-1; V gene: TRBV9; CDR3 DNA: TGTGCCAGCAGCTACGTACAGGGGAATGAGCAGTTCTTC; CDR3 protein: CASSYVQGNEQFF
D gene: NA; clone size: NA; J gene: TRBJ2-2; V gene: TRBV29-1; CDR3 DNA: TGCAGCGTAACCCCAGACAGGAACACCGGGGAGCTGTTTTTT; CDR3 protein: CSVTPDRNTGELFF
D gene: NA; clone size: NA; J gene: TRBJ2-3; V gene: TRBV5-1; CDR3 DNA: TGCGCCAGCAGCTTGGGGGACGCCGATACGCAGTATTTT; CDR3 protein: CASSLGDADTQYF
D gene: TRBD2; clone size: NA; J gene: TRBJ2-3; V gene: TRBV19; CDR3 DNA: TGTGCCAGTAGTGTCTCTAGCGGGAGCACAGATACGCAGTATTTT; CDR3 protein: CASSVSSGSTDTQYF
D gene: NA; clone size: NA; J gene: TRBJ2-5; V gene: TRBV5-5; CDR3 DNA: TGTGCCAGCAGCTTGGGAGTTGAGACCCAGTACTTC; CDR3 protein: CASSLGVETQYF
D gene: NA; clone size: once; J gene: TRBJ2-7; V gene: TRBV6-5; CDR3 DNA: TGTGCCAGCAGCTCTCGGGGGCTCTACGAGCAGTACTTC; CDR3 protein: CASSSRGLYEQYF
D gene: NA; clone size: NA; J gene: TRBJ1-1; V gene: TRBV19; CDR3 DNA: TGTGCCAGTAGTATTCCACAGGCCACTGAAGCTTTCTTT; CDR3 protein: CASSIPQATEAFF
D gene: NA; clone size: NA; J gene: TRBJ2-3; V gene: TRBV5-1; CDR3 DNA: TGCGCCAGCAGCTTGGTAGTTCGGGCTAGCGGCACAGATACGCAGTATTTT; CDR3 protein: CASSLVVRASGTDTQYF
D gene: TRBD1; clone size: NA; J gene: TRBJ2-4; V gene: TRBV7-2; CDR3 DNA: TGTGCCAGCAGCCTCCCGGGACAGGGGAAAAACATTCAGTACTTC; CDR3 protein: CASSLPGQGKNIQYF
D gene: TRBD2; clone size: once; J gene: TRBJ2-7; V gene: TRBV9; CDR3 DNA: TGTGCCAGCAGCGCTCCGGGACTAGCGGGAGCCGAGCAGTACTTC; CDR3 protein: CASSAPGLAGAEQYF
D gene: TRBD1; clone size: NA; J gene: TRBJ1-5; V gene: TRBV4-1; CDR3 DNA: TGCGCCAGCAGCCGCGGACAGGGTATCATCCAGCCCCAGCATTTT; CDR3 protein: CASSRGQGIIQPQHF
D gene: NA; clone size: NA; J gene: TRBJ1-1; V gene: TRBV19; CDR3 DNA: TGTGCCAGTAGTATAAGCCATGGGAACACTGAAGCTTTCTTT; CDR3 protein: CASSISHGNTEAFF
D gene: NA; clone size: once; J gene: TRBJ2-7; V gene: TRBV28; CDR3 DNA: TGTGCCAGCAGTTTACCAGGGGCCTACGAGCAGTACTTC; CDR3 protein: CASSLPGAYEQYF
D gene: NA; clone size: NA; J gene: TRBJ2-1; V gene: TRBV27; CDR3 DNA: TGTGCCAGCACCCGCAGCGGGACAGGATACAATGAGCAGTTCTTC; CDR3 protein: CASTRSGTGYNEQFF